A single sample is the source of the 5 T cell receptor beta chains below, sequenced in a study of T-cell memory formation after mild COVID-19. TCRdb reanalysed the 5' RACE reads using MiXCR and keeps one entry per CDR3 protein. The sample has about 84,000 distinct CDR3 sequences; over 11% are singletons. The specimen sequenced was PBMCs or a T cell subset sorted from them (not recorded which). The receptors shown here come from an adult woman who had mild COVID-19 (a few samples of this study predate the infection). Cell type and time point are not known.

The chain uses TRBV28 and TRBJ2-1; D possibly corresponds to TRBD2 (6 bases). Looked up from germline, CDR1 is MDHEN and CDR2 is SYDVKM. The CDR3 loop spans 13 amino acids. Trimming shortened V by 3 bases and J by 8 bases, and 11 bases separated the two germline ends. In nucleotides, the CDR3 is TGTGCCAGCAGTTTTATCTCGGGGGATGAGCAGTTCTTC. Protein: CASSFISGDEQFF.

A few counts support this clonotype. The V gene is TRBV5-6, the J gene TRBJ1-1; D unresolved. Trimming pared 4 bases from V and 1 base from J, leaving 14 bases between. The CDR3 sequence is 15 residues long. CDR1 is SGHDT, CDR2 YYEEEE, per germline. The CDR3 loop is CASSPNLGRNTEAFF. The CDR3 coding sequence is TGTGCCAGCAGCCCGAACCTCGGACGGAACACTGAAGCTTTCTTT. Filled out from reference TRBV5-6 and TRBJ1-1, the complete variable domain reads DAGVTQSPTHLIKTRGQQVTLRCSPKSGHDTVSWYQQALGQGPQFIFQYYEEEERQRGNFPDRFSGHQFPNYSSELNVNALLLGDSALYLCASSPNLGRNTEAFFGQGTRLTVV.

This clonotype appeared a few times. The chain carries TRBV15 and TRBJ2-3; D is ambiguous. This CDR3 has 15 residues. V lost 0 bases, J lost 2 bases, and 9 bases lay in between. From germline, CDR1 is LNHNV and CDR2 YYDKDF (reference sequence). DNA for the CDR3: TGTGCCACCAGCAGAGAACTCCAGGACACAGATACGCAGTATTTT. It translates to CATSRELQDTDTQYF.

This clonotype was found a few times. The CDR3 coding sequence is TGCAGTGCTAGAGCCCCACAGGGGAGTTTGGAGACCCAGTACTTC. It is translated as CSARAPQGSLETQYF. This chain joins TRBV20-1 and TRBJ2-5, with 7 bases matching TRBD1. J lost 5 bases, V lost 1 base, and 10 bases had no gene match. The CDR3 has 15 residues. CDR1 is DFQATT and CDR2 is SNEGSKA in the germline V gene (reference sequence).

The sample holds many counts of this clonotype. The CDR3 DNA reads as TGTGCCACCAGTGACCAAAAGATTACGACGGGATCTTTATTCTACAATGAGCAGTTCTTC. Its protein product is CATSDQKITTGSLFYNEQFF. J is TRBJ2-1 and V is TRBV24-1, with a possible D match to TRBD2 (5 bases). V was clipped by 4 bases and J by 3 bases, with 27 bases between them. CDR3 length: 20 residues. The germline CDR1 and CDR2 sequences are KGHDR and SFDVKD.